A single sample gave rise to the 9 T cell receptor beta chains below, sequenced in a study of shared clonotypes between healthy human individuals. Naive CD8 populations comprised CD45RO-negative cells positively selected for CCR7, excluding terminally differentiated effector memory CD45RA+ cells. The method was immunoSEQ multiplex PCR; TCRdb's version includes in-frame clones alone and lacks a portion of them. The sample contains more than 2 million clones, 85% to 95% of which appear only once. Sequencing used naive CD8+ T cells sorted from blood. These receptors all stem from a man between 18 and 29 years old in good health.

This chain links TRBV6-4 with TRBJ1-5; D gene ambiguous. Deletions cut 2 bases from V and 2 bases from J, with 13 bases between. Germline V gene sequence: CDR1 MRHNA, CDR2 SNTAGT. This CDR3 has 16 residues. The chain's CDR3 is CASSDRQRQGNQPQHF. The CDR3, as DNA: TGTGCCAGCAGTGACAGGCAGCGGCAGGGCAATCAGCCCCAGCATTTT.

This chain links TRBV4-3 with TRBJ2-2, with 7 bases that match TRBD2. Germline trimming cut 0 bases from V and 1 base from J; bases unmatched to any gene: 5. The germline gives CDR1 LGHNA, CDR2 YSLEER. The CDR3 consists of 17 residues. CDR3 loop: CASSQDSPSGNTGELFF. The CDR3 DNA is TGCGCCAGCAGCCAAGATTCCCCTAGCGGGAACACCGGGGAGCTGTTTTTT.

Remarks on this clone: Other DNA sequences in the same sample also yield this CDR3. The V and J genes are TRBV10-3 and TRBJ2-2; D remains ambiguous. Deletions cut 3 bases from V and 7 bases from J, with 3 bases between. Germline CDR1 and CDR2: ENHRY and SYGVKD. This CDR3 has 11 amino acids. CDR3 DNA sequence: TGTGCCATCAGTGAAGTCGGGGAGCTGTTTTTT. This encodes CAISEVGELFF.

J is TRBJ2-7 and V is TRBV2, with TRBD1 matching 7 bases. The germline CDR1 and CDR2 sequences are SNHLY and FYNNEI. Unmatched junction bases numbered 10, after V lost 3 bases and J lost 5 bases. The CDR3 has 15 residues. DNA for the CDR3: TGTGCCAGCAGTGATCCCCGCTTAGGGGGCGACGAGCAGTACTTC. Protein product: CASSDPRLGGDEQYF.

The CDR3 bases are TGTGCCAGTAGTGTCACGGGACTCCCCCACGAGCAGTACTTC. Its protein is CASSVTGLPHEQYF. This chain links TRBV19 with TRBJ2-7; D possibly corresponds to TRBD2 (6 bases). CDR3 length: 14 amino acids. Between the trimmed V and J ends, which lost 5 bases and 5 bases, there was a span of 16 bases. The germline V gene has CDR1 LNHDA and CDR2 SQIVND (reference sequence).

The V and J genes are TRBV30 and TRBJ2-7; D is perhaps TRBD1 (6 bases). CDR1 and CDR2 from the germline V gene are GTSNPN and SVGIG (reference sequence). Trimming stripped 2 bases from V and 3 bases from J, with 8 bases between. There are 12 residues in the CDR3. CDR3 DNA: TGTGCCTGGAGTCAAGGGGGCTACGAGCAGTACTTC. Its translation is CAWSQGGYEQYF.

V and J are TRBV5-1 and TRBJ2-1; D is unclear. This CDR3 spans 13 amino acids. In germline, CDR1 is SGHRS, CDR2 YFSETQ. Trimming stripped 4 bases from V and 7 bases from J, with 12 bases between. The CDR3 region is CASSPRGLNEQFF. CDR3 nucleotides: TGCGCCAGCAGCCCCCGAGGTCTGAATGAGCAGTTCTTC.

Notes on this clone: Other DNA sequences in this specimen translate into the identical CDR3. V usage is TRBV9 and J usage is TRBJ2-7, with 8 positions matching TRBD1. Germline V lookup: CDR1 SGDLS, CDR2 YYNGEE. This CDR3 comprises 15 residues. V shed 0 bases, J shed 3 bases, and the junction held 5 bases outside the gene matches. The CDR3 DNA reads TGTGCCAGCAGCGTAGAGGGGACAGGTGTCTACGAGCAGTACTTC. Protein sequence: CASSVEGTGVYEQYF.

This chain links TRBV2 with TRBJ1-2, with D unresolved. There are 13 residues in the CDR3. The germline gives CDR1 SNHLY, CDR2 FYNNEI. Between the trimmed V and J ends, which lost 2 bases and 8 bases, there was a span of 12 bases. CDR3 region: CASSESGYRGYTF. The DNA for the CDR3 is TGTGCCAGCAGTGAATCGGGGTATAGAGGCTACACCTTC.